The text below deals with one T cell receptor delta chain. Its antigen is unidentified. This sample stems from a study of Vδ1+ human thymocytes. The sorted cells were CD3+ Vdelta1+ Vdelta2- thymocytes from alphabeta-depleted thymus. Between roughly 96% and 99.6% of sorted thymocytes were Vdelta1+. Germline assignment: CDR1 TSWWSYY and CDR2 QGS. The CDR3 has 20 amino acids. V trimming: 0 bases; J trimming: 2 bases; junction bases outside the gene matches: 18. Study findings and constraints: In the thymus, TRG and TRD repertoires looked highly polyclonal with Gaussian CDR3 lengths. Unlike peripheral blood Vdelta1+ controls, thymic delta-chain sequences included approximately 20% Vdelta2 and few Vdelta3.

The template was reverse-transcribed extracted RNA. CDR3 amplicons came from multiplex PCR with pooled V-gene forward and constant-region reverse primers. TCRdb re-called the multiplex PCR reads through CATT. The sample records more than 25,000 delta-chain clones, approximately 7% being singletons. What was sequenced was Vdelta1+ gamma-delta thymocytes from the thymus. This sample's subset: FACS-sorted CD3+ TCRalphabeta- TCRVdelta1+ TCRVdelta2- thymocytes. This chain uses TRDV1 with TRDJ1, with 7 bases fitting TRDD3. This TCR derives from a girl in the first two years of life who had congenital heart surgery. Here the CDR3 DNA reads TGTGCTCTTGGGGAACTAAAGTTCCCACCAGGGCCGGGGGATACCGATAAACTCATCTTT. Its protein is CALGELKFPPGPGDTDKLIF.